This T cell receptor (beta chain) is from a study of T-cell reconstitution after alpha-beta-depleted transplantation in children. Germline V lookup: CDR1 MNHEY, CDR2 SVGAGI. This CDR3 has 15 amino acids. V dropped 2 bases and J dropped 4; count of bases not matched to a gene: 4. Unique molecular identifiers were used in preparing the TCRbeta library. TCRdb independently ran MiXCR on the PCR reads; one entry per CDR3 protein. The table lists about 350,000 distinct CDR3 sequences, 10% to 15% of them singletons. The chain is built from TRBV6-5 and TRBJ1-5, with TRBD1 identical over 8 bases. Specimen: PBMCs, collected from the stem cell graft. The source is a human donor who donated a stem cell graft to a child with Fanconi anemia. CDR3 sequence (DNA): TGTGCCAGCAGTTACGGGGGACAGGCGAATCAGCCCCAGCATTTT. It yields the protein CASSYGGQANQPQHF.